This T cell receptor (beta chain) was sequenced in a study of regulatory T cells in long-lasting Graves disease. General study findings and limits: The number of shared public clonotypes was higher in persistent patients (roughly 3,000) than new patients (966).

Assembly of TCR beta libraries relied on iRepertoire HTBI primers together with Arm-PCR of CDR3 regions. Each CDR3 protein gets one entry after TCRdb re-called the multiplex PCR reads with MiXCR. The sample yields fewer than 500,000 distinct CDR3 sequences, about 17% seen once. Regarding time point: newly diagnosed GD, antithyroid drugs for less than 3 months. Scientists built the TCR library using RNA that was extracted from PBMCs. This clonotype was detected ten times or more. Its antigen is still unknown. CDR3 length: 13 residues. J lost 6 bases, V lost 8 bases, and 7 bases had no gene match. Germline V CDR1 and CDR2: MNHEY, SMNVEV (reference sequence). This sample also appeared in a second study, on T cells in Graves' hyperthyroidism and ophthalmopathy. That paper states: Those patients with uncontrolled infection, other autoimmune disease, pregnancy or lactation were excluded.

The V call is TRBV27, the J call TRBJ2-4; 7 bases match TRBD2. The source is a man aged 35 to 55 with Graves disease. The sequences come from peripheral blood mononuclear cells (PBMCs), collected at new diagnosis, from a patient treated with antithyroid drugs. The CDR3 DNA reads TGTGCCAGCGGGGAGGGGCGCCGAAACATTCAGTACTTC. Translation gives CASGEGRRNIQYF.